These T cell receptor beta chains were read from a single sample in a study of T cell responses to AZD1222 COVID-19 vaccine. The assay was immunoSEQ multiplex PCR, and TCRdb's table has in-frame clones only and misses some. The sample lists some 130,000 clones, 80% to 90% occurring once. The material sequenced was peripheral blood, taken on day 0 of AZD1222 vaccination. The receptors here all came from an adult in good health. Each CDR3 is given with its conserved first and last residue. Fields, in order: clone size, J gene, D gene, CDR3 length, V gene, CDR3 protein, CDR3 DNA. D genes are given only for firm matches. Rows may omit the clone size; those that give it use once, few, many or a size class.

>few|TRBJ1-6|NA|19|TRBV7-2
CASSLAGVEGAFYNSPLHF
TGTGCCAGCAGCTTAGCGGGGGTGGAGGGCGCTTTCTATAATTCACCCCTCCACTTT
>NA|TRBJ1-6|NA|12|TRBV14
CASSQNREPLHF
TGTGCCAGCAGCCAGAACAGGGAGCCCCTCCACTTT
>NA|TRBJ1-6|NA|16|TRBV15
CATSRDWGYDNSPLHF
TGTGCCACCAGCAGAGATTGGGGGTACGATAATTCACCCCTCCACTTT
>NA|TRBJ2-2|NA|17|TRBV4-3
CASSREPGHLNTGELFF
TGCGCCAGCAGCCGTGAACCGGGACATTTGAACACCGGGGAGCTGTTTTTT
>few|TRBJ2-7|TRBD2|14|TRBV20-1
CSASPSGADYEQYF
TGCAGTGCTAGTCCTAGCGGGGCCGACTACGAGCAGTACTTC
>NA|TRBJ1-6|NA|15|TRBV7-3
CASSQQPGPNSPLHF
TGTGCCAGCAGCCAACAACCGGGGCCTAATTCACCCCTCCACTTT
>NA|TRBJ1-2|NA|13|TRBV28
CASTEVQYYGYTF
TGTGCCAGCACCGAGGTACAGTACTATGGCTACACCTTC
>NA|TRBJ1-2|TRBD1|11|TRBV12-3/TRBV12-4
CASRTGVGYTF
TGTGCCAGCAGAACAGGGGTGGGCTACACCTTC
>once|TRBJ1-5|NA|13|TRBV5-6
CASSASPYQPQHF
TGTGCCAGCAGCGCCTCCCCCTATCAGCCCCAGCATTTT
>few|TRBJ2-3|TRBD1|16|TRBV28
CASSFLGGGSTDTQYF
TGTGCCAGCAGTTTTCTAGGGGGCGGTAGCACAGATACGCAGTATTTT
>NA|TRBJ2-3|NA|12|TRBV5-1
CASSLAVDTQYF
TGCGCCAGCAGCTTGGCTGTAGATACGCAGTATTTT
>NA|TRBJ1-1|NA|12|TRBV5-4
CASSLGTTEAFF
TGTGCCAGCAGCTTAGGCACCACTGAAGCTTTCTTT
>NA|TRBJ2-7|TRBD1|15|TRBV18
CASSPGGTGNYEQYF
TGTGCCAGCTCACCAGGGGGGACAGGGAACTACGAGCAGTACTTC
>NA|TRBJ2-3|NA|14|TRBV7-2
CASSLDRDLATQYF
TGTGCCAGCAGCTTAGACCGGGACTTAGCCACGCAGTATTTT
>NA|TRBJ2-7|NA|12|TRBV2
CASSERSGEQYF
TGTGCCAGCAGTGAAAGGTCGGGTGAGCAGTACTTC
>NA|TRBJ1-2|NA|15|TRBV5-1
CASSLVLPDATGYTF
TGCGCCAGCAGCTTGGTCTTACCAGATGCAACTGGCTACACCTTC
>NA|TRBJ1-1|TRBD1|15|TRBV7-9
CASSSTGGWNTEAFF
TGTGCCAGCAGCTCGACAGGGGGCTGGAACACTGAAGCTTTCTTT
>NA|TRBJ1-2|TRBD1|15|TRBV10-3
CAISEMTGTGGGYTF
TGTGCCATCAGTGAAATGACCGGGACAGGGGGAGGCTACACCTTC
>NA|TRBJ2-5|NA|14|TRBV7-2
CASSLAIHGETQYF
TGTGCCAGCAGCTTAGCGATTCACGGGGAGACCCAGTACTTC
>NA|TRBJ2-3|TRBD2|19|TRBV7-9
CASSFLPGLAGRSTDTQYF
TGTGCCAGCAGTTTTCTTCCGGGACTAGCGGGGCGTAGCACAGATACGCAGTATTTT
>NA|TRBJ2-7|TRBD1|14|TRBV6-6
CASSFGGQGYEQYF
TGTGCCAGCAGTTTTGGGGGACAGGGCTACGAGCAGTACTTC
>NA|TRBJ1-1|TRBD1|13|TRBV27
CASSFQGDTEAFF
TGTGCCAGCAGTTTTCAGGGGGACACTGAAGCTTTCTTT
>NA|TRBJ1-4|TRBD1|14|TRBV7-2
CASSLRQGDEKLFF
TGTGCCAGCAGCCTGAGACAGGGAGATGAAAAACTGTTTTTT
>once|TRBJ2-1|NA|15|TRBV6-1
CASSEERRQPWVQFF
TGTGCCAGCAGTGAAGAAAGGCGACAGCCATGGGTGCAGTTCTTC
>NA|TRBJ2-2|TRBD1|15|TRBV7-6
CASSLVGQGTGELFF
TGTGCCAGCAGCTTAGTGGGACAGGGGACCGGGGAGCTGTTTTTT
>NA|TRBJ1-2|NA|14|TRBV6-5
CASRDRTVLYGYTF
TGTGCCAGCAGGGATCGGACAGTCCTCTATGGCTACACCTTC
>once|TRBJ1-2|NA|14|TRBV6-6
CASSLGGKNYGYTF
TGTGCCAGCAGTTTGGGGGGGAAGAACTATGGCTACACCTTC
>once|TRBJ2-3|TRBD2|16|TRBV3-1/TRBV3-2
CASSQDWEGFTDTQYF
TGTGCCAGCAGCCAAGATTGGGAGGGCTTCACAGATACGCAGTATTTT
>NA|TRBJ1-6|NA|16|TRBV9
CASSVEAPTKNSPLHF
TGTGCCAGCAGCGTAGAGGCCCCCACCAAGAATTCACCCCTCCACTTT
>once|TRBJ2-2|NA|14|TRBV24-1
CATSGEPITGELFF
TGTGCCACCAGTGGGGAACCGATCACCGGGGAGCTGTTTTTT
>NA|TRBJ1-1|NA|14|TRBV5-1
CASSLDSANTEAFF
TGCGCCAGCAGCTTGGACAGCGCGAACACTGAAGCTTTCTTT
>NA|TRBJ1-2|TRBD1|13|TRBV7-9
CASSATGGDGYTF
TGTGCCAGCAGCGCGACAGGGGGCGATGGCTACACCTTC
>NA|TRBJ1-3|NA|13|TRBV18
CASSRGSGNTIYF
TGTGCCAGCTCTCGGGGCTCTGGAAACACCATATATTTT
>few|TRBJ1-6|NA|13|TRBV11-3
CASSFGSSSPLHF
TGTGCCAGCAGCTTTGGGTCGAGTTCACCCCTCCACTTT
>NA|TRBJ1-1|NA|15|TRBV27
CASRGFHRGIDEAFF
TGTGCCAGCAGGGGTTTCCATCGGGGGATTGATGAAGCTTTCTTT
>once|TRBJ1-2|NA|14|TRBV28
CASSLTGANYGYTF
TGTGCCAGCAGTCTTACAGGTGCCAACTATGGCTACACCTTC
>NA|TRBJ2-3|NA|13|TRBV9
CASSVSNTDTQYF
TGTGCCAGCAGCGTATCTAACACAGATACGCAGTATTTT
>once|TRBJ1-5|NA|12|TRBV6-5
CASRRGDQPQHF
TGTGCCAGCAGACGAGGTGACCAGCCCCAGCATTTT